Below are 21 T cell receptor beta chains sequenced from a single sample in a study of cytomegalovirus exposure and HLA in healthy donors. Amplification used 60 Vbeta primers and 13 Jbeta primers. The table came from immunoSEQ multiplex PCR; TCRdb's copy has only in-frame clones and leaves some out. Of about 130,000 clones listed, about 73% are singletons. Sequenced material: PBMCs. These TCRs come from a woman in her sixties or seventies in good health and CMV-seropositive.

Here the CDR3 reads CASSLEGQGIQPQHF. The CDR3 DNA sequence: TGTGCCAGCAGTTTAGAGGGACAGGGTATCCAGCCCCAGCATTTT. The chain employs TRBV28 and TRBJ1-5, with TRBD1 matching over 9 bases. There are 15 residues in the CDR3. Trimming cost V 2 bases and J 7 bases; bases outside gene matches: 6. CDR1 MDHEN and CDR2 SYDVKM come from the germline V gene.

Here the CDR3 DNA reads TGTGCCAGCAGCCAGGTCGGAAGCGGGAGGGCCCGGGAGACCCAGTACTTC. The encoded protein is CASSQVGSGRARETQYF. The chain has TRBV4-2 and TRBJ2-5; 10 positions agree with TRBD2. CDR3 size: 17 residues. From germline, CDR1 is LGHNA and CDR2 YNFKEQ. The ends lost 3 bases at V and 5 bases at J; junction bases unmatched: 12.

In regard to this clone: One junction end does not reproduce the germline sequence, and a read error may be involved. The chain employs TRBV2 and TRBJ2-2, with 9 bases aligning to TRBD1. The CDR3 consists of 14 residues. In germline, CDR1 is SNHLY, CDR2 FYNNEI. The CDR3 region has the DNA TGTGCCGGTGCGGGGACAGGGAACGCCGGGGAGCTGTTTTTT. Protein: CAGAGTGNAGELFF.

The chain joins TRBV28 to TRBJ2-3; 9 bases line up with TRBD2. The CDR3 consists of 17 residues. CDR1 and CDR2 (germline): MDHEN, SYDVKM. V shed 4 bases, J shed 2 bases, and the junction held 10 bases outside the gene matches. The CDR3 DNA sequence: TGTGCCAGCAGTTCCCGGGCTAGCGGGGCCCTCACAGATACGCAGTATTTT. It codes for CASSSRASGALTDTQYF.

The gene calls are TRBV5-4 and TRBJ2-3, with 7 bases lining up with TRBD1. This CDR3 comprises 15 residues. The V segment lost 2 bases and the J segment 6 bases; nucleotides outside the gene matches: 9. Germline CDR1 reads SGHNT; CDR2 reads YYREEE (reference sequence). This chain's CDR3 is CASSFEGTRGDTQYF. CDR3 in DNA: TGTGCCAGCAGCTTTGAGGGGACCAGGGGGGATACGCAGTATTTT.

The chain is built from TRBV27 and TRBJ1-3; possible D gene TRBD1, 5 bases. The V gene lost 6 bases and the J gene lost 2 bases, with 11 bases spanning the gap. Germline loops: CDR1 MNHEY, CDR2 SMNVEV (reference sequence). CDR3 length: 14 residues. In DNA form, the CDR3 reads TGTGCCAGCAGCCGCGACAGTACTGGAAACACCATATATTTT. Its protein is CASSRDSTGNTIYF.

This chain links TRBV6-5 with TRBJ1-1; D gene ambiguous. This CDR3 comprises 14 residues. With 4 bases removed from V and 1 base from J, the gap between germline ends came to 10 bases. Germline CDR1 reads MNHEY; CDR2 reads SVGAGI. CDR3 sequence: CASSWAGRNTEAFF. The CDR3 nucleotides are TGTGCCAGCAGTTGGGCAGGTCGGAACACTGAAGCTTTCTTT.

V is TRBV6-5 and J is TRBJ1-1, with TRBD1 matching 8 bases. This CDR3 is built from 14 residues. CDR1 MNHEY and CDR2 SVGAGI come from the germline V gene. The V gene end was trimmed by 5 bases and the J gene end by 1 base; junction bases not matched to a gene: 3. CDR3 in amino acids: CASSMDRANTEAFF. Here the CDR3 DNA reads TGTGCCAGCAGTATGGACAGGGCGAACACTGAAGCTTTCTTT.

The V call is TRBV11-2, the J call TRBJ1-1, with TRBD1 matching over 9 bases. CDR1 is SGHAT and CDR2 is FQNNGV in the germline V gene. The CDR3 length is 16 residues. Losses at the gene ends were 2 bases for V and 2 bases for J; bases not matched to a gene: 6. This CDR3 reads CASSLRGTGFNTEAFF. CDR3 coding DNA: TGTGCCAGCAGCTTAAGGGGGACAGGGTTTAACACTGAAGCTTTCTTT.

The chain is built from TRBV5-1 and TRBJ2-7, with TRBD2 matching over 8 bases. The CDR3 spans 16 residues. Germline CDR1 SGHRS, CDR2 YFSETQ. J was trimmed by 4 bases and V by 4 bases; bases with no gene match: 13. As DNA, the CDR3 is TGCGCCAGCAGCCCGACGGGGCTAGCGGGCACATACGAGCAGTACTTC. This encodes CASSPTGLAGTYEQYF.

The chain joins TRBV4-1 to TRBJ2-1; 10 nucleotides align to TRBD2. CDR1 MGHRA and CDR2 YSYEKL come from the germline V gene. V lost 1 base and J lost 4; bases outside the gene matches: 4. The CDR3 contains 16 residues. This chain's CDR3 is CASSQAGTSEYNEQFF. For the CDR3, the DNA is TGCGCCAGCAGCCAAGCCGGGACTAGCGAATACAATGAGCAGTTCTTC.

The chain carries TRBV19 and TRBJ1-5, with TRBD1 as a possible D gene (6 bases). The CDR3 is 15 amino acids. Trimming left V 7 bases short and J 5 bases short, with 18 bases between. Germline CDR1 is LNHDA and CDR2 is SQIVND (reference sequence). The CDR3, as DNA: TGTGCCAGTATCCGGACAGTAGGAGGCGATCAGCCCCAGCATTTT. It yields the protein CASIRTVGGDQPQHF.

The V gene is TRBV5-1, the J gene TRBJ2-7; maybe TRBD2 (6 bases). The germline gives CDR1 SGHRS, CDR2 YFSETQ. The CDR3 is made up of 16 amino acids. Trimming took 0 bases from V and 1 from J, leaving 14 bases between them. The CDR3 region is CASSLGGLTLSYEQYF. The CDR3 DNA reads TGCGCCAGCAGCTTGGGGGGACTCACACTATCCTACGAGCAGTACTTC.

This chain links TRBV5-1 with TRBJ2-3; TRBD2 agrees at 11 bases. Germline-derived CDR1 and CDR2 are SGHRS and YFSETQ. Germline trimming cut 1 base from V and 3 bases from J; bases unmatched to any gene: 1. The CDR3 is made up of 15 amino acids. CDR3: CASSLPSGGTDTQYF. As DNA, the CDR3 is TGCGCCAGCAGCTTGCCTAGCGGGGGGACAGATACGCAGTATTTT.

This rearrangement joins TRBV6-1 to TRBJ1-2; 9 bases are a match to TRBD1. CDR3 length: 15 amino acids. Germline assignment: CDR1 MNHNS and CDR2 SASEGT. With 7 bases clipped from V and 7 bases from J, the junction kept 13 bases outside the gene matches. The chain's CDR3 is CASTGTGSLWLGYTF. DNA for the CDR3: TGTGCCAGCACCGGGACAGGGTCTCTTTGGCTTGGCTACACCTTC.

The gene calls are TRBV5-5 and TRBJ2-7, with D unclear. Per the germline V gene, CDR1 is SGHKS and CDR2 is YYEKEE (reference sequence). Trimming pared 0 bases from V and 1 base from J, leaving 11 bases between. The CDR3 covers 15 residues. CDR3 coding DNA: TGTGCCAGCAGCTTGGACGCGGTTTTGTCCTACGAGCAGTACTTC. This encodes CASSLDAVLSYEQYF.

This chain uses TRBV7-2 with TRBJ2-7; TRBD2 matches at 15 bases. The CDR3 consists of 15 residues. Germline lookup yields CDR1 SGHTA and CDR2 FQGNSA. Trimming cost V 3 bases and J 6 bases; bases outside gene matches: 3. The CDR3 region is CASSFPGLAGGEQYF. The CDR3, as DNA: TGTGCCAGCAGCTTCCCGGGACTAGCGGGAGGCGAGCAGTACTTC.

The V and J genes are TRBV19 and TRBJ2-1; TRBD2 agrees at 12 bases. CDR1 is LNHDA, CDR2 SQIVND, per germline (reference sequence). Unmatched junction bases numbered 17, after V lost 5 bases and J lost 9 bases. The CDR3 spans 18 residues. The CDR3 spells CASSANRGRTSGNSEQFF. DNA of the CDR3: TGTGCCAGTAGTGCTAACAGGGGGCGGACTAGCGGGAATTCTGAGCAGTTCTTC.

V and J are TRBV5-1 and TRBJ2-3, with a possible D match to TRBD2 (6 bases). Per the germline V gene, CDR1 is SGHRS and CDR2 is YFSETQ. The V end lost 1 base, the J end lost 2 bases, and 14 bases lay between the germline ends. The CDR3 spans 16 residues. The CDR3 sequence: CASSLMRGTNTDTQYF. DNA for the CDR3: TGCGCCAGCAGCTTGATGCGGGGAACCAACACAGATACGCAGTATTTT.

The rearrangement joins TRBV12-5 to TRBJ2-7, with 10 bases that match TRBD1. Germline V gene lookup returns CDR1 LGHNT and CDR2 FRNRAP. The CDR3 consists of 15 residues. V was pared by 6 bases and J by 0 bases, with 5 bases of the junction left unmatched. The CDR3 reads CASGPGTGVSYEQYF. The DNA of the CDR3 is TGTGCTAGTGGCCCCGGGACAGGGGTCTCCTACGAGCAGTACTTC.

The chain joins TRBV2 to TRBJ2-1; perhaps TRBD2 as D (5 bases). Germline lookup yields CDR1 SNHLY and CDR2 FYNNEI. V dropped 7 bases and J dropped 5 bases, with 18 bases sitting between them. This CDR3 contains 15 residues. CDR3 residues: CASTSERKRNNEQFF. CDR3 nucleotides: TGTGCCAGCACCAGCGAGCGGAAGAGGAACAATGAGCAGTTCTTC.